Listed here are 11 T cell receptor beta chains from one sample, sequenced in a study of blood T cell repertoires in COVID-19. The method was immunoSEQ multiplex PCR; TCRdb's version includes in-frame clones alone and lacks a portion of them. The sample includes 120,000 to 150,000 clones, 85% to 90% of them seen just once. Sequencing was carried out using peripheral blood. All receptors derive from a human donor in a cohort sampled during active COVID-19.

The rearrangement joins TRBV30 to TRBJ2-7, with D hard to call. Trimming removed 2 bases from V and 4 bases from J, with 6 bases in between. Germline assignment: CDR1 GTSNPN and CDR2 SVGIG (reference sequence). This CDR3 has 11 amino acids. CDR3: CAWSHLYEQYF. The CDR3 nucleotides are TGTGCCTGGAGTCACCTATACGAGCAGTACTTC. Variable domain in full (rest from reference TRBV30 and TRBJ2-7): SQTIHQWPATLVQPVGSPLSLECTVEGTSNPNLYWYRQAAGRGLQLLFYSVGIGQISSEVPQNLSASRPQDRQFILSSKKLLLSDSGFYLCAWSHLYEQYFGPGTRLTVT.

This chain links TRBV5-1 with TRBJ1-3; D is ambiguous. Deletions cut 0 bases from V and 2 bases from J, with 12 bases between. CDR3 length equals 16 residues. The germline CDR1 and CDR2 sequences are SGHRS and YFSETQ. The chain's CDR3 is CASSLGVRMTGNTIYF. The CDR3 DNA reads TGCGCCAGCAGCTTGGGTGTGAGAATGACTGGAAACACCATATATTTT. Full variable domain (rest looked up from reference TRBV5-1 and TRBJ1-3): KAGVTQTPRYLIKTRGQQVTLSCSPISGHRSVSWYQQTPGQGLQFLFEYFSETQRNKGNFPGRFSGRQFSNSRSEMNVSTLELGDSALYLCASSLGVRMTGNTIYFGEGSWLTVV.

A single count supports this clone. V and J are TRBV7-9 and TRBJ1-2, with 8 bases fitting TRBD1. The V segment lost 1 base and the J segment 8 bases; nucleotides outside the gene matches: 6. Germline V CDR1 and CDR2: SEHNR, FQNEAQ (reference sequence). This CDR3 has 14 residues. CDR3 DNA sequence: TGTGCCAGCAGCTTAGACCGGACAGGGTACGGCTACACCTTC. Translating it yields CASSLDRTGYGYTF.

The CDR3 spells CAWSAGGIYGYTF. CDR3 sequence (DNA): TGTGCCTGGAGTGCGGGAGGGATCTATGGCTACACCTTC. This rearrangement joins TRBV30 to TRBJ1-2; unclear D gene. Germline assignment: CDR1 GTSNPN and CDR2 SVGIG (reference sequence). This CDR3 is built from 13 residues. Between the trimmed V and J ends, which lost 1 base and 4 bases, there was a span of 10 bases.

This rearrangement joins TRBV30 to TRBJ1-6, with 7 bases lining up with TRBD1. J lost 7 bases, V lost 3 bases, and 9 bases had no gene match. In germline, CDR1 is GTSNPN, CDR2 SVGIG (reference sequence). The length of the CDR3 is 15 residues. CDR3 sequence reads: CAWRPSGTVNSPLHF. The DNA of the CDR3 is TGTGCCTGGAGACCCTCCGGGACAGTAAATTCACCCCTCCACTTT.

This chain joins TRBV24-1 and TRBJ2-2; D remains unclear. Germline CDR1 is KGHDR and CDR2 is SFDVKD. The CDR3 extends over 13 amino acids. V was shortened by 5 bases and J by 1 base, with 4 bases between the two germline ends. CDR3 amino acids: CATSGRNTGELFF. CDR3 bases: TGTGCCACCAGTGGTAGGAACACCGGGGAGCTGTTTTTT.

The J gene is TRBJ2-3, the V gene TRBV19; 8 nucleotides align to TRBD2. The trim removed 4 bases at V and 2 bases at J, leaving 2 bases unmatched. The germline gives CDR1 LNHDA, CDR2 SQIVND (reference sequence). The CDR3 sequence is 14 residues long. The CDR3 sequence is CASSTSGFTDTQYF. CDR3 sequence (DNA): TGTGCCAGTAGTACTAGCGGGTTCACAGATACGCAGTATTTT.

The rearrangement joins TRBV7-9 to TRBJ1-1; the D gene is possibly TRBD1 (5 bases). The germline V gene has CDR1 SEHNR and CDR2 FQNEAQ (reference sequence). Trimming left V 1 base short and J 4 bases short, with 10 bases between. The CDR3 length is 14 residues. This chain's CDR3 is CASSLERQSTEAFF. DNA for the CDR3: TGTGCCAGCAGCTTAGAGCGACAGAGCACTGAAGCTTTCTTT. The whole variable domain, remainder taken from reference TRBV7-9 and TRBJ1-1, is DTGVSQNPRHKITKRGQNVTFRCDPISEHNRLYWYRQTLGQGPEFLTYFQNEAQLEKSRLLSDRFSAERPKGSFSTLEIQRTEQGDSAMYLCASSLERQSTEAFFGQGTRLTVV.

This chain connects TRBV10-3 to TRBJ2-2; 8 positions match TRBD2. The CDR3 is 16 amino acids. Germline V gives CDR1 ENHRY, CDR2 SYGVKD. The junction had 10 bases not matched to a gene; V was cut back by 10 bases and J by 0 bases. The CDR3 is CATSGVAGTNTGELFF. The CDR3 region has the DNA TGTGCCACCAGCGGGGTAGCGGGAACGAACACCGGGGAGCTGTTTTTT.

V is TRBV28 and J is TRBJ1-1, with 8 nucleotides matching TRBD1. The ends lost 3 bases at V and 5 bases at J; junction bases unmatched: 2. CDR3 length equals 13 residues. CDR1 and CDR2 from the germline V gene are MDHEN and SYDVKM. The CDR3 nucleotides read TGTGCCAGCAGTTTGGACAGGGTGACTGAAGCTTTCTTT. It codes for CASSLDRVTEAFF.

This clone has a count of ten or more. The rearrangement uses TRBV2 and TRBJ2-2, with D possibly being TRBD2 (5 bases). Germline assignment: CDR1 SNHLY and CDR2 FYNNEI. This CDR3 comprises 15 residues. Trimming stripped 6 bases from V and 2 bases from J, with 13 bases between. CDR3 amino acids: CASRGGSVNTGELFF. The CDR3 DNA reads as TGTGCCAGCAGGGGTGGTAGCGTTAACACCGGGGAGCTGTTTTTT.